This TCR beta chain was recovered during a study of cytomegalovirus exposure and HLA in healthy donors. This clone was seen a single time. Antigen: not known. The CDR3 totals 13 residues. Germline assignment: CDR1 MNHEY and CDR2 SVGAGI. The ends were cut back, 2 bases at V and 5 bases at J, with 10 bases in the middle. Both 60 Vbeta primers and 13 Jbeta primers went into the PCR. Measured with immunoSEQ multiplex PCR; TCRdb has only the in-frame clones, and not every one. The profile shows over 100,000 clones, roughly 80% of them singletons. Findings and caveats of the study: In a later analysis, most CMV-associated TCR beta chains appeared HLA-restricted. Some segments of the V type, notably TRBV6-2 and TRBV6-3, were excluded as indistinguishable. Three CMV-associated chains proved CMV antigen-specific in vitro. A previous analysis found most TCR beta V segments productive roughly 87% or roughly 30% of the time.

The sequencing sample was made of PBMCs. This sequence originates from a man younger than 40 in good health and CMV-seropositive. The J gene is TRBJ2-7, the V gene TRBV6-5, with D perhaps TRBD2 (5 bases). In DNA form, the CDR3 reads TGTGCCAGCAGTTACACTTCCGGGAACGAGCAGTACTTC. Protein: CASSYTSGNEQYF.